This T cell receptor (beta chain) was retrieved from a study of T cell responses to AZD1222 COVID-19 vaccine. Assay used: immunoSEQ multiplex PCR; TCRdb lists only in-frame clones, some missing. Of under 35,000 clones listed, 90% to 95% were seen once; the top ten hold less than 55%. Whole-study results and caveats: Mostly white British, mostly female donors; authors suggested clonal diversity may be underestimated. At 160-218 and 743-854, vaccine-associated CD4 TCRs were dominant, and they spanned spike. Reportedly, nearly half the spike-specific TCRs target unmutated variant regions.

Germline-derived CDR1 and CDR2 are LGHDT and YNNKEL (reference sequence). The CDR3 has 15 residues. The V gene end was trimmed by 5 bases and the J gene end by 7 bases; junction bases not matched to a gene: 12. For this clone: Antigen unknown.

The V call is TRBV3-1 (or the pseudogene TRBV3-2), the J call TRBJ1-1; 8 bases map to TRBD1. The origin of this receptor is an adult in good health. The specimen was peripheral blood, collected on day 0 of AZD1222 vaccination. The CDR3 region has the DNA TGTGCCAGCAGCTATCCTCCAGGGGGCGCGGATGAAGCTTTCTTT. Encoded protein: CASSYPPGGADEAFF.